This TCR beta chain was sequenced in a study of beta chain features in type 1 diabetes. General study findings and limits: The question of HLA type influencing TCRB rearrangement was one that remained unresolved here.

Germline V CDR1 and CDR2: ENHRY, SYGVKD. The CDR3 is 15 residues long. The J segment lost 2 bases and the V segment lost 1 base, leaving 4 bases of the junction unmatched. Since all of the isolated RNA was reverse transcribed, expressed TCRB transcripts were what got sequenced. Here immunoSEQ multiplex PCR was the method, and the copy in TCRdb shows in-frame clones only, minus some. The table includes over 500,000 clones, roughly 16% detected once. This clone was seen a handful of times. Its cognate antigen is unknown. Sorted CD4+ subsets: naive, central memory, regulatory, stem cell-like memory (CD45RO/CCR7/CD25/CD127/CD95/CD27 panel).

The origin of this receptor is a man between 18 and 29 years old in good health. The material sequenced was naive CD4+ T cells from blood. The chain has TRBV10-3 and TRBJ2-5, with TRBD1 matching over 7 bases. The CDR3 is CAISEFGTEQETQYF. CDR3 nucleotide sequence: TGTGCCATCAGTGAGTTCGGGACAGAACAAGAGACCCAGTACTTC.